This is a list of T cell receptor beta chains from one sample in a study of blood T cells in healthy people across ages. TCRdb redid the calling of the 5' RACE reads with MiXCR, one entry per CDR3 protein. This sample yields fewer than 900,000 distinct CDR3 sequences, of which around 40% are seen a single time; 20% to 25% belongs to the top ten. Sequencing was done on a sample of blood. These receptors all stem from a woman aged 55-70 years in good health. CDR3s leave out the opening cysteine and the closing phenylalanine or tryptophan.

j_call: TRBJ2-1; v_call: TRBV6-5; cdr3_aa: ASWFRNEQF
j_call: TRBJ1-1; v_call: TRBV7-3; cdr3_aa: ASSAKSGQRAF
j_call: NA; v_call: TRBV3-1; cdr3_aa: ASSRDRGRYDEQY
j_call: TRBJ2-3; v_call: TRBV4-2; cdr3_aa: ASSQDGSGGETDTQY
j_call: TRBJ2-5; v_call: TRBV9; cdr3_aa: ASSVGRGRINEQY
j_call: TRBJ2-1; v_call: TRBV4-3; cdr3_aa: ASSDIGNQANEQF
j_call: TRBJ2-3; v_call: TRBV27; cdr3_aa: ASSPTVSIYTDTQY
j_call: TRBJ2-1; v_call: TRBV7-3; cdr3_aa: ASSPSGLAGSYNEQF
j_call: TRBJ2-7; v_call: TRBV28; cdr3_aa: ASSVKGSSYEQY
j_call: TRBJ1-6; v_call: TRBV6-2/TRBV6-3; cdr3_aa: ASTVGPPNSPLH
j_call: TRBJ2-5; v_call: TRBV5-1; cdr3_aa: ASSLEVGPEETQY
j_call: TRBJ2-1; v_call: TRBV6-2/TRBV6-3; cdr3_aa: ASSKPGQGVQEQF
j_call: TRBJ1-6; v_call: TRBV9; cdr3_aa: ASSVEGGDNSPLH
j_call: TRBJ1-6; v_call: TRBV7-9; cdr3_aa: ASSLGAADNSPLH
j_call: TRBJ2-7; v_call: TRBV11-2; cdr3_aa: ASSKIAGEYEQY
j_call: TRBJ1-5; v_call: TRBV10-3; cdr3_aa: AIRGQGAGQPQH
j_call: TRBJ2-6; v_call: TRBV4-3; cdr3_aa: ASSQESWTSGANVLT
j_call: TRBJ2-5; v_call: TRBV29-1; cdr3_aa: SVGSGPGNEQY
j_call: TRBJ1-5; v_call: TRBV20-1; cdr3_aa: SARRGRAGQPQH
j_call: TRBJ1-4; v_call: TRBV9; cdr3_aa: ASSGSTNEKLF
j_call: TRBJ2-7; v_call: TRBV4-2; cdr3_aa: ASSLTSGDQQY
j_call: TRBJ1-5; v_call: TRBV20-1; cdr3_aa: SARTGQENQPQH
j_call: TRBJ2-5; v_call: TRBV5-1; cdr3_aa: ASSLGARTSYETQY
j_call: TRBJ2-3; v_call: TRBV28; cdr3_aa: VSSPGGSDTQY
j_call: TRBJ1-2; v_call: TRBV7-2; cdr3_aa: GSSLEVYYGYT
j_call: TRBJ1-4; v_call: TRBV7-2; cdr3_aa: ASSLVQSEKLF
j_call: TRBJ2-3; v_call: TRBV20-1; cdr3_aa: SVREHLVSTDTQY
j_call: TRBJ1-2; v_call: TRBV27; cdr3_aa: AAAAVGSGGYT
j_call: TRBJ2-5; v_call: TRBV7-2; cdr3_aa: ASSLVLTSGHNEQY
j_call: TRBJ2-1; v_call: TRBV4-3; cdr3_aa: ASSQLASMVYNEQF
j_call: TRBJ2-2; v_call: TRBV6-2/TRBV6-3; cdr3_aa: ASSYGRGISNTGELF
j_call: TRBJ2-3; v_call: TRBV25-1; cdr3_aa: ASSDATSRPTDTQY
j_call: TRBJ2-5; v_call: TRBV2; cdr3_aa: ASRGDVVGEQY
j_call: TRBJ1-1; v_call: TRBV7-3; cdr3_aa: ASRVNRMNTEAF
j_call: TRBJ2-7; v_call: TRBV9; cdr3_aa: ASSVDLGTGSEQY
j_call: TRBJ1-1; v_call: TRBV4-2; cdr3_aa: ASSQGGAGGTEAF
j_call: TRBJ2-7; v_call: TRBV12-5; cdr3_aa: ASGLAYTGTVNWQY
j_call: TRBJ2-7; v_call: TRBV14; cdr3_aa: ASSQDLSGRIYEQY
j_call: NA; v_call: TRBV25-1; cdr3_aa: ASSERWEAGVTYEQY
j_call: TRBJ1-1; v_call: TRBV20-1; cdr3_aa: SASRPGETEAF
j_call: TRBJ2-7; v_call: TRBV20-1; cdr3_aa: SARGDLYEQY
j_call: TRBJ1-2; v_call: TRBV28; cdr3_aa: ASSFVRGPDGYT
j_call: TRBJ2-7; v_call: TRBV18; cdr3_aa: ASSPEGTWGHEQY
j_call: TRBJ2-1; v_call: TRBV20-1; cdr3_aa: SAPGGTSGAAFNEQF
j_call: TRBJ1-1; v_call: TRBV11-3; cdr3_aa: ASSHENTEAF
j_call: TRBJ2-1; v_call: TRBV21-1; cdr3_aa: ASSKVLGTSFSSSYNEQF
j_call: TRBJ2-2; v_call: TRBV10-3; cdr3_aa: AISGSGTTNTGELF
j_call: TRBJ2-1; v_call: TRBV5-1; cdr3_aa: ASSRSSSGGAYNGQF
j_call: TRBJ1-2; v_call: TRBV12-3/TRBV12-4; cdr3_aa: ASSLGGGINYGYT
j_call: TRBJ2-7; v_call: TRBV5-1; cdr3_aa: ASSPGQGGYSSYEQY
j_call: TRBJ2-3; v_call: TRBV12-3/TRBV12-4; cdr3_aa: ASRMRGDTQY